Detailed here is one TCR beta chain. This clone has just one count. Its antigen has not been determined. Base qualities are missing; no much larger clone stands one base away. Spanning cysteine to phenylalanine, the CDR3 consists of 16 amino acids. Just the 48-base CDR3 DNA is kept, in frame starting at base 1. V is shortened by 6 bases, J by 0 bases, and the region joining them spans 18 bases. CDR1 and CDR2 are read off the germline V gene as SQVTM and ANQGSEA. The entry originates in a study of cytotoxic CD8 clonotypes in ibrutinib-treated CLL (dated by TCRdb to the early 2020s). General notes on the study: The cohort was composed of some ten relapsed/refractory and around 14 treatment-naive patients; IGHV unmutated status was identified in roughly 17 patients. Responses were partial in around 24 patients and complete in 2; after median around 68 months follow-up, roughly 14 stayed in remission and some twelve progressed. The response samples were drawn at a median of around eleven months into treatment, with a range of roughly 6 to 36 months. On average, each sample had approximately 280,000 productive templates and approximately 85,000 productive rearrangements. Longitudinal samples were available for about 30% of the roughly 86 trial participants. Cryopreserved peripheral blood mononuclear cells were collected at three points: before therapy, at response, and at either sustained remission or disease progression. Every sample from remission and from progressive disease was obtained while the patients were still on ibrutinib.

In light of the paper, this sample's time point label describes: around 25 months on ibrutinib. For TCR beta library preparation, approximately 1.8 micrograms of genomic DNA was extracted from cryopreserved PBMCs. High-throughput TCR beta sequencing was performed on longitudinal blood samples from CLL patients receiving ibrutinib monotherapy. The patients were enrolled in a single-center, open-label phase 2 trial of ibrutinib monotherapy. Each clonotype received, on average, 10x coverage in deep resolution sequencing performed on a MiSeq, where the target depth lay between 1 in 1 million and 1 in 200,000 T cells. The immunoSEQ hsTCRB Kit was used to generate the TCR beta libraries. Turning to the authors' computational methods: ImmunoSEQ Data Assistant and ImmunoSEQ Analyzer were used for data analysis, and V, D and J genes were assigned according to IMGT definitions. Clonality, which ranges from 0 to 1, was calculated as one minus the normalized Shannon entropy of productive rearrangement frequencies. Only overrepresented clonotypes making up at least 0.05% of the repertoire of each patient were included in the public clonotype analysis. Approximately 12 repertoires from age-matched healthy donors, obtained from immuneACCESS, served as clonality controls. TCRdb took this table from immuneACCESS and kept in-frame rearrangements with V and J called. Such tables lack part of the clones; where checked against another copy, unresolved V genes explain under half of the gap, and the rest is unexplained. V and J calls and clone size come straight from that table; D and trimming were deduced from the DNA. Within this sample are 150,000 or so clones, with 80% to 90% of them counted one time only. Approximately 2% of the sample rests with the top ten.

The full study reports these points: Clonality increased at ibrutinib response, stayed stable in sustained remission, and fell back toward baseline at progression. Public clonotypes were found to be uncommon and were observed to contract or remain stable during treatment; the increase in clonality was shown to reflect expansion of private clonotypes at ibrutinib response. Sampling times were not matched between patients in sustained remission and patients whose disease was progressing, and lymph node repertoires were not examined. Baseline clonality exceeded that of age-matched healthy donors and correlated strongly with circulating CD8+ T-cell counts.

The receptor was isolated from a human donor with chronic lymphocytic leukemia. The sample in question was PBMCs, obtained after 24 months of ibrutinib treatment. Rearrangement joined TRBV29-1 to TRBJ2-1; tentative D gene TRBD2, with 7 bases matching. The DNA sequence is given as TGCAGCGTCACCCGCCGAGGGGGGGCCTCCTACAATGAGCAGTTCTTC. Translated, it reads CSVTRRGGASYNEQFF.